These T cell receptor beta chains were read from a single sample in a study of blood T cell repertoires in COVID-19. Here immunoSEQ multiplex PCR was the method, and the copy in TCRdb shows in-frame clones only, minus some. The sample includes 170,000 or so clones, 80% to 85% of them seen just once. Sequenced material: peripheral blood. Source of these receptors: a woman aged 55-69 years with acute or convalescent COVID-19. CDR3s include the opening cysteine and the closing phenylalanine or tryptophan.

v_gene	j_gene	CDR3aa
TRBV7-2	TRBJ2-7	CASSSGGTGTYEQYF
TRBV5-4	TRBJ2-7	CASSPEGGGMYEQYF
TRBV24-1	TRBJ2-5	CATSDPQETQYF
TRBV2	TRBJ1-6	CASSDRDSRSPLHF
TRBV5-1	TRBJ2-5	CASSRDRRETQYF
TRBV28	TRBJ2-3	CGSNGNGAGGRDTQYF
TRBV7-2	TRBJ2-1	CASSLTSGGTPQFF
TRBV7-3	TRBJ2-3	CASSWLAGGFSTDTQYF
TRBV4-1	TRBJ2-1	CASSQALVASSYNEQFF
TRBV19	TRBJ1-3	CASSPLVGAYSGNTIYF
TRBV2	TRBJ2-7	CASSVDTDYEQYF
TRBV3-1/TRBV3-2	TRBJ1-4	CASSQGGTFEKLFF
TRBV15	TRBJ2-2	CATSIDGGGPGELFF
TRBV5-1	TRBJ1-2	CASSLGQKKNGYTF
TRBV27	TRBJ2-7	CASSPSQGQLYEQYF
TRBV30	TRBJ1-2	CAWRMDRDRRHYGYTF
TRBV6-5	TRBJ1-6	CASSYLTGSNSPLHF
TRBV6-6	TRBJ2-1	CASRPSGQGFGEQFF
TRBV5-4	TRBJ2-3	CASSLIPSTDTQYF
TRBV18	TRBJ2-7	CASSPGTGENEQYF
TRBV10-3	TRBJ1-1	CAISESGGRNTEAFF
TRBV6-5	TRBJ2-7	CASSSPGTGAIGQYF
TRBV6-5	TRBJ1-1	CASSYSQPGNTEAFF
TRBV5-4	TRBJ2-1	CASSPGQGALNEQFF
TRBV5-4	TRBJ1-6	CASSLQDVGSPLHF
TRBV29-1	TRBJ1-2	CSVLQGASGYTF
TRBV25-1	TRBJ2-7	CASSEVNSYEQYF
TRBV10-1	TRBJ1-5	CASRKGQPILPQHF
TRBV18	TRBJ2-1	CASSPQDRPSSYNEQFF
TRBV28	TRBJ2-3	CASSSIGRGGGDTQYF
TRBV20-1	TRBJ1-1	CSASLEIEAFF
TRBV6-5	TRBJ1-1	CASSAVRNTEAFF
TRBV7-2	TRBJ1-3	CASSPDEAGGNTIYF
TRBV7-2	TRBJ1-2	CASSLRKLTANYGYTF
TRBV11-3	TRBJ2-1	CASSLGQSSYNEQFF
TRBV7-8	TRBJ1-2	CASSLGGNYGYTF
TRBV5-4	TRBJ1-2	CASSPQTPRGAYGYTF
TRBV3-1/TRBV3-2	TRBJ2-2	CASSPGETGELFF
TRBV6-5	TRBJ2-2	CASSIYTGELFF
TRBV5-1	TRBJ2-1	CASSLEQYSYNEQFF
TRBV27	TRBJ1-1	CASSSPPGKQAFF
TRBV7-9	TRBJ2-1	CASSLGSTSVYEQFF
TRBV11-2	TRBJ1-2	CASSPRTGVGGYTF
TRBV12-3/TRBV12-4	TRBJ1-1	CASSRQSVREAFF
TRBV9	TRBJ1-6	CASSGRPGNSPLHF
TRBV4-3	TRBJ2-7	CASSQGRGGGAHEQYF
TRBV15	TRBJ2-5	CATSPQGDQETQYF
TRBV7-9	TRBJ2-1	CASSFGTGGRNEQFF
TRBV5-1	TRBJ1-5	CASSLRNPLYQPQHF
TRBV7-2	TRBJ1-1	CASSLRGQGLGNTEAFF
TRBV5-6	TRBJ1-2	CASSLTHRDRGHYTF
TRBV5-8	TRBJ1-1	CASSLRRQAMNTEAFF
TRBV25-1	TRBJ1-4	CASSEPGTATNEKLFF
TRBV27	TRBJ1-1	CASGTGRVNTEAFF
TRBV5-1	TRBJ2-5	CASSLVQGQETQYF